Below are 16 T cell receptor beta chains sequenced from a single sample in a study of long-term antiretroviral therapy in people with HIV. Sequencing used immunoSEQ v3.0 at survey level. Measured with immunoSEQ multiplex PCR; TCRdb has only the in-frame clones, and not every one. The sample contains 15,000 to 20,000 clones, roughly four fifths of which appear only once. The input for sequencing was unsorted PBMCs, taken 2.2 years after starting antiretroviral therapy. Receptors originate from a man between 45 and 60 years old with HIV.

This chain uses TRBV7-8 with TRBJ2-5; unclear D gene. CDR1 and CDR2 (germline): SGHVS, FQNEAQ. This CDR3 comprises 15 residues. V was clipped by 1 base and J by 7 bases, with 16 bases between them. The CDR3 DNA follows: TGTGCCAGCAGCTTAGGAGGTCGCTCTCATATGACCCAGTACTTC. It encodes CASSLGGRSHMTQYF.

The rearrangement joins TRBV5-8 to TRBJ1-4; D gene uncertain. Trimming left V 4 bases short and J 2 bases short, with 15 bases between. Per germline, CDR1 SGHTS and CDR2 YDEGEE. CDR3 length: 16 amino acids. The CDR3 is CASSRRAAFTNEKLFF. CDR3 DNA sequence: TGTGCCAGCAGCCGCCGGGCCGCTTTTACTAATGAAAAACTGTTTTTT.

The chain employs TRBV7-6 and TRBJ2-5, with D perhaps TRBD1 (6 bases). With 1 base removed from V and 0 bases from J, the gap between germline ends came to 12 bases. The length of the CDR3 is 16 residues. Germline CDR1 is SGHVS and CDR2 is FNYEAQ. DNA for the CDR3: TGTGCCAGCAGCTTAGGTTCAGGGGCGTACCAAGAGACCCAGTACTTC. As protein: CASSLGSGAYQETQYF.

The chain uses TRBV27 and TRBJ2-3; weak D call: TRBD2 (6 bases). The CDR3 extends over 13 amino acids. Trimming removed 4 bases from V and 4 bases from J, with 9 bases in between. In germline, CDR1 is MNHEY, CDR2 SMNVEV (reference sequence). CDR3 nucleotide sequence: TGTGCCAGCAGTTGGGACTCGTCAGATACGCAGTATTTT. The encoded protein is CASSWDSSDTQYF.

The rearrangement links TRBV19 to TRBJ1-6; a possible D gene is TRBD1 (6 bases). The germline gives CDR1 LNHDA, CDR2 SQIVND (reference sequence). This CDR3 has 14 residues. Deletions cut 6 bases from V and 8 bases from J, with 14 bases between. As DNA, the CDR3 is TGTGCCAGTAGACAGGGAAGGGTGGATTCACCCCTCCACTTT. Translation: CASRQGRVDSPLHF.

This clone was found a few times. The chain uses TRBV7-9 and TRBJ1-1; a weak D match, TRBD1 (6 bases). Germline CDR1 reads SEHNR; CDR2 reads FQNEAQ (reference sequence). The CDR3 is 13 amino acids. V was trimmed by 4 bases and J by 3 bases, leaving 9 bases between them. As DNA, the CDR3 is TGTGCCAGCAGCTCGGACAGTTACACTGAAGCTTTCTTT. Its protein product is CASSSDSYTEAFF.

The chain combines TRBV6-4 with TRBJ2-5; the match to TRBD2 covers 9 bases. This CDR3 has 17 amino acids. The ends lost 0 bases at V and 6 bases at J; junction bases unmatched: 11. The germline CDR1 and CDR2 sequences are MRHNA and SNTAGT. The CDR3 DNA sequence: TGTGCCAGCAGTGACTCCCTGCCTAGCGGGAAAATGAAGACCCAGTACTTC. Protein sequence: CASSDSLPSGKMKTQYF.

The chain has TRBV6-6 and TRBJ2-7; no clear D gene. V lost 4 bases, J lost 2 bases, and 6 bases lay in between. Germline V gives CDR1 MNHNY, CDR2 SVGAGI (reference sequence). This CDR3 spans 12 amino acids. CDR3 region: CASSLGTYEQYF. For the CDR3, the DNA is TGTGCCAGCAGTTTAGGAACCTACGAGCAGTACTTC.

The chain links TRBV28 to TRBJ1-3; D might be TRBD1 (5 bases). Trimming removed 3 bases at V and 4 bases at J, with 10 bases between. Per germline, CDR1 MDHEN and CDR2 SYDVKM. The CDR3 covers 14 residues. The CDR3 region is CASSLPGVGNTIYF. CDR3 nucleotides: TGTGCCAGCAGTTTGCCGGGGGTGGGAAACACCATATATTTT.

The rearrangement joins TRBV5-1 to TRBJ1-6; the D gene is possibly TRBD1 (6 bases). Deletions cut 2 bases from V and 9 bases from J, with 12 bases between. The length of the CDR3 is 14 residues. Looked up from germline, CDR1 is SGHRS and CDR2 is YFSETQ. The CDR3 DNA reads as TGCGCCAGCAGCTTTGGGGGCGATAGTTCACCCCTCCACTTT. It is translated as CASSFGGDSSPLHF.

The J gene is TRBJ1-5, the V gene TRBV4-3, with unresolved D. Trimming stripped 4 bases from V and 1 base from J, with 8 bases between. Germline V gives CDR1 LGHNA, CDR2 YSLEER. The CDR3 length is 14 residues. The CDR3 loop reads CASSPGPSNQPQHF. Here the CDR3 DNA reads TGCGCCAGCAGCCCGGGTCCGAGCAATCAGCCCCAGCATTTT.

This clone has a handful of counts. This sequence joins TRBV7-2 and TRBJ1-5, with D unclear. V gave up 2 bases and J gave up 0 bases, with 5 bases separating them. Per the germline V gene, CDR1 is SGHTA and CDR2 is FQGNSA. The CDR3 totals 14 residues. The CDR3 DNA reads as TGTGCCAGCAGCTTATACATTAGCAATCAGCCCCAGCATTTT. Protein product: CASSLYISNQPQHF.

The chain couples TRBV28 to TRBJ2-1, with D uncertain. The V gene's germline CDR1 is MDHEN and CDR2 SYDVKM. The CDR3 is 13 residues long. V lost 7 bases, J lost 4 bases, and 11 bases lay in between. DNA of the CDR3: TGTGCCAGCAAAATCTACGGATACAATGAGCAGTTCTTC. Encoded protein: CASKIYGYNEQFF.

For this clone: Other DNA variants within this sample encode the same CDR3. Here the CDR3 reads CASSPGTSGAAQETQYF. DNA of the CDR3: TGTGCCAGCAGCCCCGGGACTAGCGGGGCTGCACAAGAGACCCAGTACTTC. V gene TRBV7-9 combines with J gene TRBJ2-5, with TRBD2 matching over 13 bases. The CDR3 has 17 amino acids. The junction had 8 bases not matched to a gene; V was cut back by 5 bases and J by 2 bases. Germline lookup yields CDR1 SEHNR and CDR2 FQNEAQ (reference sequence).

CDR3 nucleotides: TGTGCCAGCAGCGGGACAGCGATTTCCCAGTACTTC. Its protein product is CASSGTAISQYF. The rearrangement joins TRBV6-1 to TRBJ2-7; 7 bases line up with TRBD1. Trimming cost V 6 bases and J 10 bases; bases outside gene matches: 9. Germline-derived CDR1 and CDR2 are MNHNS and SASEGT. The CDR3 totals 12 residues.

The chain has TRBV9 and TRBJ2-7; TRBD2 matches at 7 bases. Germline lookup yields CDR1 SGDLS and CDR2 YYNGEE. The CDR3 is made up of 15 amino acids. V was pared by 0 bases and J by 0 bases, with 3 bases of the junction left unmatched. The CDR3 here is CASSVAGGSSYEQYF. As DNA, the CDR3 is TGTGCCAGCAGCGTAGCGGGAGGTAGCTCCTACGAGCAGTACTTC.